The present entry profiles one TCR beta chain with its context. This sample was taken from a study of blood T cell repertoires in COVID-19. Study information: The United States, Italy and Spain supplied acute and convalescent COVID-19 samples. Nucleic acid was either cDNA or gDNA, and it came from T cells, B-cell-depleted T cells, or PBMCs.

Clones were sequenced by immunoSEQ multiplex PCR, and TCRdb holds only the in-frame ones, with some missing. Seen here are about 110,000 clones, over 60% observed once, and the top ten hold 4.3%. This CDR3 contains 17 residues. Germline V gene sequence: CDR1 SQVTM, CDR2 ANQGSEA. V lost 4 bases and J lost 0; bases outside the gene matches: 9. The V and J genes are TRBV29-1 and TRBJ1-5, with 10 bases lining up with TRBD1. Sequences were obtained from peripheral blood. The clonotype originates from a man between 65 and 80 years old with acute or convalescent COVID-19. CDR3: CSVVPGQGIYSNQPQHF. As DNA, the CDR3 is TGCAGCGTTGTACCGGGACAGGGGATATATAGCAATCAGCCCCAGCATTTT.